This TCR beta chain was captured in a study of blood T cell repertoires in COVID-19. Profiling relied on immunoSEQ multiplex PCR, and the TCRdb table lists in-frame clones only, not all of them. This sample has around 120,000 clones; about 86% occur once, and the top ten carry 0.88%. The V gene's germline CDR1 is GTSNPN and CDR2 SVGIG (reference sequence). V lost 2 bases and J 7 bases, leaving 14 bases between the germline ends. The CDR3 is 13 residues long. This clone was seen just once. The V and J genes are TRBV30 and TRBJ1-2; D may be TRBD1 (5 bases). Material for sequencing was peripheral blood. The sequence came from a woman between 50 and 59 years old with active or convalescent COVID-19. DNA for the CDR3: TGTGCCTGGAGTCTACAGGTGCGGGGTGGCTACACCTTC. Translated: CAWSLQVRGGYTF.